One sample yielded the 26 T cell receptor beta chains listed below, sequenced in a study of blood T cells in healthy people across ages. For the second PCR, which ran for about 7 to 11 cycles, a sample-barcoded 5' primer and a J-beta primer mix were used. TCRdb re-derived calls from the 5' RACE reads in MiXCR, one entry per CDR3 protein. This sample yields 600,000 to 800,000 distinct CDR3 sequences, of which 20% to 25% are seen a single time; roughly 3.7% belongs to the top ten. Sequencing used blood. These TCRs come from a man aged 65 to 85 in good health.

To note about this clonotype: At one of its ends the junction is not consistent with the germline gene, which may arise from a read error. The chain combines TRBV5-1 with TRBJ2-5; no firm D call. Germline V lookup: CDR1 SGHRS, CDR2 YFSETQ. The CDR3 loop spans 13 amino acids. This CDR3 is CASSLGSQETQCF. The CDR3 region has the DNA TGCGCCAGCAGCTTGGGTAGCCAAGAGACCCAGTGCTTC.

The chain uses TRBV4-1 and TRBJ2-7; 7 bases line up with TRBD1. The trim removed 1 base at V and 2 bases at J, leaving 11 bases unmatched. CDR1 and CDR2 (germline): MGHRA, YSYEKL. CDR3 length equals 17 residues. CDR3 in DNA: TGCGCCAGCAGCCAAGGGAATAACCGGGACAGAGCCTACGAGCAGTACTTC. It yields the protein CASSQGNNRDRAYEQYF.

This clonotype was seen more than once but under ten times. This chain links TRBV29-1 with TRBJ1-1; D gene ambiguous. CDR1 and CDR2 from the germline V gene are SQVTM and ANQGSEA. The germline V and J ends were trimmed by 4 bases and 1 base, with 7 bases remaining between them. The CDR3 contains 12 residues. The CDR3 loop is CSVVRQNTEAFF. The CDR3 DNA sequence: TGCAGCGTTGTCCGTCAGAACACTGAAGCTTTCTTT.

This sequence joins TRBV5-1 and TRBJ2-2; no reliable D call. V lost 1 base, J lost 4 bases, and 8 bases lay in between. The CDR3 length is 14 residues. Germline CDR1 SGHRS, CDR2 YFSETQ. The CDR3 DNA reads TGCGCCAGCAGCTTGTCGCACTCCACCGGGGAGCTGTTTTTT. As protein: CASSLSHSTGELFF. Drawing the rest from reference TRBV5-1 and TRBJ2-2, the complete variable domain is KAGVTQTPRYLIKTRGQQVTLSCSPISGHRSVSWYQQTPGQGLQFLFEYFSETQRNKGNFPGRFSGRQFSNSRSEMNVSTLELGDSALYLCASSLSHSTGELFFGEGSRLTVL.

This clonotype has more than one count but fewer than ten. The chain recombines TRBV7-2 with TRBJ2-7; D call uncertain. Germline-derived CDR1 and CDR2 are SGHTA and FQGNSA. CDR3 length equals 13 residues. Trimming took 1 base from V and 6 from J, leaving 10 bases between them. The CDR3, as DNA: TGTGCCAGCAGCTTAGTCGTAAGGGCCGAGCAGTACTTC. Translation gives CASSLVVRAEQYF.

At least ten counts were recorded for this clonotype. The chain links TRBV9 to TRBJ1-2; TRBD1 agrees at 10 bases. CDR3 length equals 15 residues. CDR1 is SGDLS, CDR2 YYNGEE, per germline. V dropped 3 bases and J dropped 4; count of bases not matched to a gene: 6. CDR3 sequence reads: CASSASTGGLYGYTF. CDR3 in DNA: TGTGCCAGCAGCGCCTCGACAGGGGGCCTCTATGGCTACACCTTC.

The chain combines TRBV20-1 with TRBJ1-1; 8 bases match TRBD1. V lost 6 bases to trimming and J lost 3 bases; unmatched junction nucleotides: 6. CDR3 length: 13 amino acids. The germline gives CDR1 DFQATT, CDR2 SNEGSKA (reference sequence). This CDR3 is CSADREADTEAFF. The CDR3 coding sequence is TGCAGTGCGGACAGGGAAGCGGACACTGAAGCTTTCTTT.

This chain uses TRBV11-2 with TRBJ2-3; D gene uncertain. There are 16 residues in the CDR3. V lost 5 bases and J lost 1, with 16 bases in between. The germline V gene encodes CDR1 SGHAT and CDR2 FQNNGV. The CDR3 reads CASSGRQLDGTDTQYF. The CDR3 bases are TGTGCCAGCAGCGGACGGCAGCTCGACGGCACAGATACGCAGTATTTT.

This clonotype came up a few times. This chain uses TRBV14 with TRBJ2-1; unclear D gene. Germline CDR1 SGHDN, CDR2 FVKESK. The CDR3 length is 14 residues. V was clipped by 2 bases and J by 10 bases, with 15 bases between them. CDR3 amino acids: CASSQKPGSGEQFF. In nucleotides, the CDR3 is TGTGCCAGCAGCCAAAAACCGGGCTCCGGGGAGCAGTTCTTC.

The chain links TRBV7-2 to TRBJ1-5, with D unclear. The CDR3 length is 16 residues. From germline, CDR1 is SGHTA and CDR2 FQGNSA. The V gene lost 0 bases and the J gene lost 0 bases, with 9 bases spanning the gap. CDR3: CASSLAGRHSNQPQHF. The CDR3 region has the DNA TGTGCCAGCAGCTTAGCAGGCAGGCATAGCAATCAGCCCCAGCATTTT.

In its sample, this clonotype was seen a few times. The CDR3: CATKMKLTTDTQYF. DNA of the CDR3: TGTGCCACCAAAATGAAGTTAACAACAGATACGCAGTATTTT. The chain is built from TRBV12-3 or TRBV12-4 and TRBJ2-3, with no clear D. This CDR3 has 14 residues. Between the trimmed V and J ends, which lost 10 bases and 3 bases, there was a span of 17 bases.

The table lists this clonotype with a few counts. One junction end disagrees with the germline gene, perhaps due to a read error. The chain joins TRBV12-3 or TRBV12-4 to TRBJ2-3; 14 nucleotides align to TRBD2. This CDR3 spans 17 amino acids. CDR3 in DNA: TGTGTCAGCAGTTTAAGGGCCGGGACTAGCGGGAGAAATACGCAGTATTTT. Amino acid sequence: CVSSLRAGTSGRNTQYF.

The V call is TRBV6-1, the J call TRBJ2-3; 7 bases are a match to TRBD1. The ends lost 7 bases at V and 1 base at J; junction bases unmatched: 5. The germline gives CDR1 MNHNS, CDR2 SASEGT. This CDR3 is built from 14 residues. This CDR3 reads CASIPGTGTDTQYF. The CDR3 DNA is TGTGCCAGCATCCCCGGGACAGGCACAGATACGCAGTATTTT.

The rearrangement uses TRBV10-3 and TRBJ1-4; D not certain. The CDR3 runs 14 residues. The germline V gene encodes CDR1 ENHRY and CDR2 SYGVKD. Trimming shortened V by 2 bases and J by 1 base, and 5 bases separated the two germline ends. The CDR3 sequence: CAISERGTNEKLFF. CDR3 in DNA: TGTGCCATCAGTGAGAGAGGAACTAATGAAAAACTGTTTTTT.

V gene TRBV20-1 combines with J gene TRBJ2-5; D may be TRBD2 (6 bases). The J call may be wrong; the DNA end is better matched by TRBJ2-1. The germline CDR1 and CDR2 sequences are DFQATT and SNEGSKA (reference sequence). This CDR3 spans 14 amino acids. The CDR3 DNA is TGCAGTGCTAGAGATAGACGTGGAGGGAATGAGCAGTTCTTC. It is translated as CSARDRRGGNEQFF.

The table lists this clonotype with a few counts. The rearrangement uses TRBV20-1 and TRBJ2-5, with D hard to call. Germline V gene lookup returns CDR1 DFQATT and CDR2 SNEGSKA (reference sequence). The V and J ends lost 0 bases and 3 bases respectively, with 8 bases between them. The CDR3 has 13 amino acids. CDR3 nucleotide sequence: TGCAGTGCTAGAGACCACCTGAAAGAGACCCAGTACTTC. It encodes CSARDHLKETQYF.

The CDR3 is CASSLLGQGNYGYTF. As DNA, the CDR3 is TGTGCCAGCAGCCTATTAGGACAGGGGAACTATGGCTACACCTTC. The rearrangement uses TRBV3-1 and TRBJ1-2, with 9 bases matching TRBD1. The germline V gene encodes CDR1 LGHDT and CDR2 YNNKEL (reference sequence). V shed 4 bases, J shed 2 bases, and the junction held 5 bases outside the gene matches. The CDR3 extends over 15 amino acids.

A few counts support this clonotype. The junction departs from the called germline gene at one end, perhaps through a read error. J is TRBJ2-7 and V is TRBV7-2, with TRBD2 as a possible D gene (6 bases). CDR3 length equals 13 residues. From germline, CDR1 is SGHTA and CDR2 FQGNSA. The CDR3 reads CASSLAVDYGQYF. Here the CDR3 DNA reads TGTGCCAGCAGCTTAGCGGTGGACTACGGGCAGTACTTC. Based on the CDR3 plus reference TRBV7-2 and TRBJ2-7, the full variable domain is GAGVSQSPSNKVTEKGKDVELRCDPISGHTALYWYRQSLGQGLEFLIYFQGNSAPDKSGLPSDRFSAERTGGSVSTLTIQRTQQEDSAVYLCASSLAVDYGQYFGPGTRLTVT.

This chain links TRBV29-1 with TRBJ2-4, with TRBD2 as a possible D gene (6 bases). The CDR3 spans 14 residues. V lost 6 bases and J lost 0, with 12 bases in between. The germline gives CDR1 SQVTM, CDR2 ANQGSEA. The CDR3 nucleotides read TGCAGCGTGGGAGTAGCGGTAGCCAAAAACATTCAGTACTTC. It yields the protein CSVGVAVAKNIQYF.

This clonotype was seen a single time. A junction boundary mismatches the germline segment, possibly from a read error. The chain carries TRBV6-2 or TRBV6-3 and TRBJ2-3, with TRBD2 identical over 7 bases. Germline V gene lookup returns CDR1 MNHEY and CDR2 SVGEGT. The CDR3 runs 15 residues. The CDR3 coding sequence is TGCGCCAGCAGTTACTTGGCGGGAGTAGGAGATACGCAGTATTTT. Its translation is CASSYLAGVGDTQYF.

The chain joins TRBV28 to TRBJ2-7, with 7 bases that match TRBD2. The CDR3 loop spans 14 amino acids. CDR1 and CDR2 (germline): MDHEN, SYDVKM. The V and J ends lost 6 bases and 3 bases, in that order; junction bases with no gene match: 8. The DNA of the CDR3 is TGTGCCAGCAGCATTTCTAGCGGCCTCTACGAGCAGTACTTC. As protein: CASSISSGLYEQYF. Complete variable domain (other parts from reference TRBV28 and TRBJ2-7): DVKVTQSSRYLVKRTGEKVFLECVQDMDHENMFWYRQDPGLGLRLIYFSYDVKMKEKGDIPEGYSVSREKKERFSLILESASTNQTSMYLCASSISSGLYEQYFGPGTRLTVT.

This chain joins TRBV4-1 and TRBJ2-7; tentatively, D is TRBD1 (5 bases). Germline CDR1 reads MGHRA; CDR2 reads YSYEKL. Trimming cost V 2 bases and J 0 bases, with 8 bases left between them. CDR3 length equals 14 residues. The CDR3 is CASSQQDSSYEQYF. As DNA, the CDR3 is TGCGCCAGCAGCCAACAAGACAGCTCCTACGAGCAGTACTTC.

About this clonotype: Germline is not matched at one junction end, which may reflect a read error. CDR3 residues: CAGSQDNSGGTGELFF. The CDR3 DNA reads TGCGCCGGCAGCCAAGATAACAGCGGAGGGACCGGGGAGCTGTTTTTT. V and J are TRBV4-3 and TRBJ2-2; tentative D call: TRBD2 (6 bases). Germline V lookup: CDR1 LGHNA, CDR2 YSLEER. The CDR3 loop spans 16 amino acids.

The genes are TRBV15 and TRBJ2-3; 7 bases are a match to TRBD1. Germline CDR1 LNHNV, CDR2 YYDKDF (reference sequence). There are 13 residues in the CDR3. Unmatched junction bases numbered 3, after V lost 9 bases and J lost 0 bases. The CDR3 sequence is CATGGLSTDTQYF. For the CDR3, the DNA is TGTGCCACAGGGGGCCTTAGCACAGATACGCAGTATTTT.

This clonotype was recorded a few times. This sequence joins TRBV7-2 and TRBJ2-1, with unresolved D. V lost 5 bases, J lost 0 bases, and 14 bases lay in between. Germline CDR1 is SGHTA and CDR2 is FQGNSA. CDR3 length: 16 amino acids. The CDR3 region is CASSDLGSSSYNEQFF. In nucleotides, the CDR3 is TGTGCCAGCAGCGACCTCGGCTCGAGCTCCTACAATGAGCAGTTCTTC.

In regard to this clonotype: A read error is likely, as this CDR3 ends without the conserved phenylalanine or tryptophan. The gene calls are TRBV6-5 and TRBJ2-3, with 9 bases aligning to TRBD2. The ends lost 6 bases at V and 0 bases at J; junction bases unmatched: 1. CDR1 is MNHEY and CDR2 is SVGAGI in the germline V gene. The CDR3 totals 14 residues. The CDR3 protein is CASSTSGSTDTQYL. The CDR3 region has the DNA TGTGCCAGCAGCACTAGCGGGAGCACAGATACGCAGTATCTT.